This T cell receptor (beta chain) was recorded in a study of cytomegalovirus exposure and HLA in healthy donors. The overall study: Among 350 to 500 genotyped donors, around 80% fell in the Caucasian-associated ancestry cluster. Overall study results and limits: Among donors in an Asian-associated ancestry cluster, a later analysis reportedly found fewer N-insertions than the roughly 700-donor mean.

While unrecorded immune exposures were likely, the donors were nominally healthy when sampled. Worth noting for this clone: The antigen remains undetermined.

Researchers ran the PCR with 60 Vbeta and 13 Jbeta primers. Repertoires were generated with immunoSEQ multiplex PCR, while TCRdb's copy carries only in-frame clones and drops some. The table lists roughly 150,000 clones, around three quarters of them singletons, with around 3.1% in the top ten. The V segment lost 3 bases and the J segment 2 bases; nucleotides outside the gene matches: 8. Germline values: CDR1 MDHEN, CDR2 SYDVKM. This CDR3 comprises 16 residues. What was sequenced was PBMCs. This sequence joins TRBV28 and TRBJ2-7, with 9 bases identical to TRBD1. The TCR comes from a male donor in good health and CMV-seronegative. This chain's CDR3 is CASSFPRGTGTYEQYF. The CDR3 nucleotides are TGTGCCAGCAGTTTTCCTCGGGGGACAGGGACCTACGAGCAGTACTTC.